A single sample gave rise to the 29 T cell receptor beta chains below, sequenced in a study of shared clonotypes between healthy human individuals. The data were produced by immunoSEQ multiplex PCR, yet TCRdb's version contains in-frame clones alone and is incomplete. The sample lists hundreds of thousands of clones, around three quarters occurring once. Sequenced sample: PBMCs. The receptors were sampled from a woman aged 40 to 50 in good health. Some clones in this sample may be carry-over from other donors' samples.

The rearrangement links TRBV7-9 to TRBJ1-3; 10 nucleotides line up with TRBD1. This CDR3 is 16 amino acids long. The V and J ends lost 5 bases and 0 bases, in that order; junction bases with no gene match: 4. Germline lookup yields CDR1 SEHNR and CDR2 FQNEAQ (reference sequence). This CDR3 is CASSARQGASGNTIYF. The CDR3 nucleotides are TGTGCCAGCAGCGCCCGACAGGGGGCCTCTGGAAACACCATATATTTT.

This chain uses TRBV30 with TRBJ2-5; no definite D call. The J call may be mistaken, given a closer DNA end match to TRBJ2-7. The germline gives CDR1 GTSNPN, CDR2 SVGIG (reference sequence). CDR3 size: 12 residues. For the CDR3, the DNA is TGTGCCTGGAGTCCAGGCCCCTACGAGCAGTACTTC. The encoded protein is CAWSPGPYEQYF.

The rearrangement uses TRBV19 and TRBJ2-1, with 7 bases aligning to TRBD2. Losses at the gene ends were 4 bases for V and 8 bases for J; bases not matched to a gene: 8. CDR1 is LNHDA, CDR2 SQIVND, per germline (reference sequence). The CDR3 runs to 14 residues. CDR3 in amino acids: CASSTGLGLDEQFF. As DNA, the CDR3 is TGTGCCAGTAGTACAGGACTAGGCTTGGATGAGCAGTTCTTC.

As regards this clone: A much bigger clone sits one base away, suggesting this may be a read error. The chain carries TRBV6-1 and TRBJ1-1; D may be TRBD1 (5 bases). The CDR3 loop spans 13 amino acids. The germline V and J ends were trimmed by 7 bases and 6 bases, with 15 bases remaining between them. Germline CDR1 is MNHNS and CDR2 is SASEGT. CDR3 region: CASKGAANAEAFF. The CDR3 DNA is TGTGCCAGCAAAGGGGCAGCTAACGCTGAAGCTTTCTTT.

This chain uses TRBV5-4 with TRBJ2-5; 10 bases map to TRBD2. Germline CDR1 and CDR2: SGHNT and YYREEE (reference sequence). V was clipped by 4 bases and J by 2 bases; unmatched bases: 8. The CDR3 loop spans 16 amino acids. CDR3 DNA sequence: TGTGCCAGCAGCGGGCCCGGGACTAGCGAACAAGAGACCCAGTACTTC. This sequence encodes CASSGPGTSEQETQYF.

This chain joins TRBV5-6 and TRBJ1-2; perhaps TRBD1 as D (5 bases). CDR1 is SGHDT and CDR2 is YYEEEE in the germline V gene. The V end was cut by 3 bases, the J end by 5 bases, with 8 bases between. CDR3 size: 12 residues. CDR3 coding DNA: TGTGCCAGCAGCTGGGGACTTTATGGCTACACCTTC. Translating it yields CASSWGLYGYTF.

The chain is built from TRBV6-1 and TRBJ1-4; the D is unclear. Trimming pared 4 bases from V and 5 bases from J, leaving 11 bases between. Germline V lookup: CDR1 MNHNS, CDR2 SASEGT. The CDR3 contains 14 residues. The CDR3 bases are TGTGCCAGCAGTGGTTCGGGAACCAATGAAAAACTGTTTTTT. Encoded protein: CASSGSGTNEKLFF.

The chain carries TRBV30 and TRBJ2-5; no clear D. The DNA end favors TRBJ2-7, so the J call may be wrong. The CDR3 has 12 amino acids. CDR1 is GTSNPN and CDR2 is SVGIG in the germline V gene (reference sequence). CDR3 loop: CAWSGSAPEQYF. The CDR3 bases are TGTGCCTGGAGTGGAAGTGCCCCCGAGCAGTACTTC.

The chain has TRBV9 and TRBJ2-2; D unclear. This CDR3 region has 14 residues. Germline V CDR1 and CDR2: SGDLS, YYNGEE. The V end lost 3 bases, the J end lost 8 bases, and 14 bases lay between the germline ends. CDR3 loop: CASSARPPLGELFF. The CDR3, as DNA: TGTGCCAGCAGCGCTAGGCCCCCTTTAGGGGAGCTGTTTTTT.

V usage is TRBV19 and J usage is TRBJ2-3, with TRBD2 matching 8 bases. The germline gives CDR1 LNHDA, CDR2 SQIVND (reference sequence). This CDR3 comprises 14 residues. The V and J ends lost 5 bases and 6 bases, in that order; junction bases with no gene match: 7. The CDR3 sequence is CASSPKSGSDTQYF. For the CDR3, the DNA is TGTGCCAGTAGTCCTAAAAGCGGGAGTGATACGCAGTATTTT. Variable domain in full (rest from reference TRBV19 and TRBJ2-3): DGGITQSPKYLFRKEGQNVTLSCEQNLNHDAMYWYRQDPGQGLRLIYYSQIVNDFQKGDIAEGYSVSREKKESFPLTVTSAQKNPTAFYLCASSPKSGSDTQYFGPGTRLTVL.

V is TRBV23-1 and J is TRBJ2-7; D possibly matches TRBD1 or TRBD2 (5 bases each). TRBV23-1 is sorted into the ORF group, with uncertain function. This CDR3 region has 16 residues. Trimming cost V 8 bases and J 2 bases, with 22 bases left between them. CDR3 residues: CASHQSGAGRTYEQYF. The CDR3 coding sequence is TGCGCCAGCCATCAATCTGGGGCAGGGAGAACCTACGAGCAGTACTTC.

CDR3 region: CASNPRQDGNTIYF. Written as DNA, the CDR3 is TGTGCCAGCAATCCTAGACAGGACGGAAACACCATATATTTT. The chain is built from TRBV6-1 and TRBJ1-3, with D possibly matching TRBD1 (6 bases). Germline-derived CDR1 and CDR2 are MNHNS and SASEGT. V dropped 7 bases and J dropped 4 bases, with 14 bases sitting between them. The CDR3 has 14 residues.

The rearrangement joins TRBV28 to TRBJ2-7; no clear D gene. Trimming removed 6 bases from V and 0 bases from J, with 15 bases in between. This CDR3 spans 15 amino acids. The germline V gene encodes CDR1 MDHEN and CDR2 SYDVKM. The CDR3 protein is CASSPDPLASYEQYF. CDR3 sequence (DNA): TGTGCCAGCAGCCCTGATCCTTTGGCCTCCTACGAGCAGTACTTC. Using reference TRBV28 and TRBJ2-7 for the parts outside the CDR3, the full variable domain is DVKVTQSSRYLVKRTGEKVFLECVQDMDHENMFWYRQDPGLGLRLIYFSYDVKMKEKGDIPEGYSVSREKKERFSLILESASTNQTSMYLCASSPDPLASYEQYFGPGTRLTVT.

This chain connects TRBV27 to TRBJ1-2, with 9 nucleotides matching TRBD1. Germline assignment: CDR1 MNHEY and CDR2 SMNVEV (reference sequence). The CDR3 spans 16 residues. V lost 5 bases to trimming and J lost 0 bases; unmatched junction nucleotides: 7. The CDR3 here is CASSPGQGAANYGYTF. CDR3 in DNA: TGTGCCAGCAGTCCGGGACAGGGAGCAGCTAACTATGGCTACACCTTC.

Ten or more counts support this clone. The rearrangement joins TRBV9 to TRBJ2-5; D gene unclear. Looked up from germline, CDR1 is SGDLS and CDR2 is YYNGEE. The ends were cut back, 2 bases at V and 3 bases at J, with 11 bases in the middle. This CDR3 region has 14 residues. The CDR3 sequence is CASSVGPLEETQYF. In DNA form, the CDR3 reads TGTGCCAGCAGCGTTGGGCCCCTCGAAGAGACCCAGTACTTC. The full variable domain, with the rest looked up from reference TRBV9 and TRBJ2-5, is DSGVTQTPKHLITATGQRVTLRCSPRSGDLSVYWYQQSLDQGLQFLIQYYNGEERAKGNILERFSAQQFPDLHSELNLSSLELGDSALYFCASSVGPLEETQYFGPGTRLLVL.

This sequence joins TRBV28 and TRBJ1-5, with D possibly matching TRBD1 (6 bases). The CDR3 spans 15 residues. CDR1 and CDR2 from the germline V gene are MDHEN and SYDVKM. Deletions cut 6 bases from V and 5 bases from J, with 17 bases between. The CDR3 loop reads CASRPPTGGDQPQHF. CDR3 nucleotides: TGTGCCAGCAGACCACCGACAGGTGGGGATCAGCCCCAGCATTTT.

The chain has TRBV5-1 and TRBJ2-1; no clear D gene. From germline, CDR1 is SGHRS and CDR2 YFSETQ. The V end lost 3 bases, the J end lost 6 bases, and 16 bases lay between the germline ends. The CDR3 extends over 15 amino acids. Here the CDR3 reads CASSSRPGYRNEQFF. CDR3 coding DNA: TGCGCCAGCAGCTCCCGCCCAGGATATCGCAATGAGCAGTTCTTC.

The J gene is TRBJ1-4, the V gene TRBV25-1, with D perhaps TRBD1 (6 bases). The CDR3 loop spans 14 amino acids. Germline V gene sequence: CDR1 MGHDK, CDR2 SYGVNS. Deletions cut 4 bases from V and 7 bases from J, with 13 bases between. The CDR3 DNA follows: TGTGCCAGCAGTGGGAATCAGGGGAGTGAAAAACTGTTTTTT. This gives the protein CASSGNQGSEKLFF. The full variable domain, in which reference TRBV25-1 and TRBJ1-4 provide the parts outside the CDR3, is EADIYQTPRYLVIGTGKKITLECSQTMGHDKMYWYQQDPGMELHLIHYSYGVNSTEKGDLSSESTVSRIRTEHFPLTLESARPSHTSQYLCASSGNQGSEKLFFGSGTQLSVL.

There are a few counts of this clone. The rearrangement links TRBV5-4 to TRBJ1-2; 10 bases fit TRBD1. CDR1 is SGHNT and CDR2 is YYREEE in the germline V gene (reference sequence). This CDR3 region has 13 residues. V gave up 4 bases and J gave up 6 bases; unmatched junction bases: 3. In nucleotides, the CDR3 is TGTGCCAGCAGCCGGACAGGGGGTGATGGCTACACCTTC. Translated: CASSRTGGDGYTF.

The chain's CDR3 is CASSPPQGGTGELFF. CDR3 nucleotides: TGTGCCAGCAGCCCCCCACAGGGGGGTACCGGGGAGCTGTTTTTT. The chain employs TRBV7-9 and TRBJ2-2; 8 positions match TRBD1. Unmatched junction bases numbered 7, after V lost 5 bases and J lost 5 bases. This CDR3 has 15 amino acids. CDR1 and CDR2 (germline): SEHNR, FQNEAQ (reference sequence).

This chain connects TRBV4-2 to TRBJ2-3; D perhaps matches TRBD1 (6 bases). With 5 bases removed from V and 2 bases from J, the gap between germline ends came to 11 bases. Germline V gives CDR1 LGHNA, CDR2 YNFKEQ. The CDR3 is 14 residues long. The CDR3 loop reads CASSAGTLTDTQYF. In DNA, the CDR3 is TGTGCCAGCAGCGCCGGGACACTCACAGATACGCAGTATTTT.

The chain combines TRBV11-2 with TRBJ2-7, with TRBD1 identical over 9 bases. In germline, CDR1 is SGHAT, CDR2 FQNNGV. The CDR3 runs 15 residues. V shed 5 bases, J shed 3 bases, and the junction held 8 bases outside the gene matches. CDR3 amino acids: CASSPRGQGYYEQYF. In DNA, the CDR3 is TGTGCCAGCAGCCCCCGGGGACAGGGCTACTACGAGCAGTACTTC.

The chain recombines TRBV7-9 with TRBJ1-2, with D hard to call. The germline V gene encodes CDR1 SEHNR and CDR2 FQNEAQ (reference sequence). The length of the CDR3 is 16 residues. With 1 base removed from V and 1 base from J, the gap between germline ends came to 13 bases. This CDR3 reads CASSLVRTQSNYGYTF. In nucleotides, the CDR3 is TGTGCCAGCAGCTTAGTACGAACACAAAGTAACTATGGCTACACCTTC.

The CDR3: CAWSGGRGSYGYTF. In nucleotides, the CDR3 is TGTGCCTGGAGTGGGGGCAGGGGGTCCTATGGCTACACCTTC. This chain joins TRBV30 and TRBJ1-2, with TRBD1 matching over 7 bases. Looked up from germline, CDR1 is GTSNPN and CDR2 is SVGIG (reference sequence). J gave up 4 bases and V 1 base, and 6 bases lay outside the gene matches. This CDR3 is 14 amino acids long.

In regard to this clone: This likely came from a read error, as a far larger clone is one base away. The CDR3 region is CAWSDSGEAYGYTF. For the CDR3, the DNA is TGTGCCTGGAGTGACTCGGGGGAGGCCTATGGCTACACCTTC. The chain recombines TRBV30 with TRBJ1-2; maybe TRBD1 (5 bases). The CDR3 covers 14 residues. V was shortened by 1 base and J by 4 bases, with 13 bases between the two germline ends. Germline CDR1 GTSNPN, CDR2 SVGIG (reference sequence).

The CDR3 loop reads CAWCGGAWTEAFF. The CDR3 DNA reads TGTGCCTGGTGCGGCGGGGCTTGGACTGAAGCTTTCTTT. The chain employs TRBV30 and TRBJ1-1; tentative D call: TRBD1 (5 bases). The V and J ends lost 5 bases and 5 bases respectively, with 15 bases between them. This CDR3 is built from 13 residues. CDR1 GTSNPN and CDR2 SVGIG come from the germline V gene (reference sequence).

The rearrangement joins TRBV28 to TRBJ1-4, with D possibly being TRBD1 (5 bases). V lost 5 bases and J 5 bases, leaving 18 bases between the germline ends. The CDR3 totals 16 residues. CDR1 and CDR2 (germline): MDHEN, SYDVKM. The CDR3 here is CASSLIRVLKNEKLFF. CDR3 in DNA: TGTGCCAGCAGTCTCATCAGGGTGCTAAAGAATGAAAAACTGTTTTTT.

In this sample, this clone turned up a few times. The chain combines TRBV6-6 with TRBJ2-1; TRBD2 agrees at 10 bases. Trimming took 5 bases from V and 7 from J; bases not matched to a gene: 5. The CDR3 sequence is 14 residues long. Germline V gene sequence: CDR1 MNHNY, CDR2 SVGAGI (reference sequence). The CDR3 loop reads CASSRGTSDNEQFF. DNA of the CDR3: TGTGCCAGCAGTCGCGGGACTAGCGATAATGAGCAGTTCTTC.

The chain couples TRBV6-5 to TRBJ2-2, with unresolved D. Trimming took off 1 base at V and 6 bases at J, with 12 bases between the two ends. Germline CDR1 and CDR2: MNHEY and SVGAGI. The CDR3 has 15 residues. CDR3 in amino acids: CASSYYWTGPGELFF. The CDR3 bases are TGTGCCAGCAGTTACTATTGGACCGGTCCCGGGGAGCTGTTTTTT.